These T cell receptor beta chains were read from a single sample in a study of CD8 T cells in Susac syndrome. MiXCR was run by TCRdb on the immunoSEQ multiplex PCR reads, yielding one entry per CDR3 protein. The sample contains 140,000 or so distinct CDR3 sequences, 90% to 95% of which appear only once. Sequencing was done on a sample of CD4+ T cells from PBMCs. The receptors originated from a human donor with multiple sclerosis. The CDR3 runs from the conserved cysteine through the conserved F or W. D genes are given only for firm matches. Clone size appears in some rows only: once, few, many, or a class for an expanded clone.

v_call: TRBV7-9; d_call: -; cdr3_length: 13; j_call: TRBJ1-2; clone_size: -; cdr3_aa: CASSEKDRYGYTF; cdr3_nt: TGTGCCAGCAGCGAGAAGGACAGATATGGCTACACCTTC
v_call: TRBV5-1; d_call: TRBD2; cdr3_length: 18; j_call: TRBJ2-3; clone_size: -; cdr3_aa: CASSLRHTSGGAEDTQYF; cdr3_nt: TGCGCCAGCAGCTTGAGGCACACTAGCGGGGGGGCCGAAGATACGCAGTATTTT
v_call: TRBV12-3/TRBV12-4; d_call: -; cdr3_length: 16; j_call: TRBJ2-2; clone_size: -; cdr3_aa: CASSLVGPRNTGELFF; cdr3_nt: TGTGCCAGCAGTTTAGTGGGGCCAAGAAACACCGGGGAGCTGTTTTTT
v_call: TRBV2; d_call: -; cdr3_length: 14; j_call: TRBJ1-6; clone_size: -; cdr3_aa: CASSGESYGPPLHF; cdr3_nt: TGTGCCAGCAGTGGGGAGTCATATGGTCCACCCCTCCACTTT
v_call: TRBV7-7; d_call: -; cdr3_length: 15; j_call: TRBJ2-3; clone_size: -; cdr3_aa: CASSLQGGQTDTQYF; cdr3_nt: TGTGCCAGCAGCCTGCAGGGGGGTCAAACAGATACGCAGTATTTT
v_call: TRBV9; d_call: TRBD1; cdr3_length: 15; j_call: TRBJ1-6; clone_size: -; cdr3_aa: CASSITQGANSPLHF; cdr3_nt: TGTGCCAGCAGCATAACACAGGGGGCCAATTCACCCCTCCACTTT
v_call: TRBV4-3; d_call: -; cdr3_length: 17; j_call: TRBJ2-3; clone_size: -; cdr3_aa: CASSQELDSGPADTQYF; cdr3_nt: TGCGCCAGCAGCCAAGAACTCGACTCCGGGCCAGCAGATACGCAGTATTTT
v_call: TRBV24-1; d_call: -; cdr3_length: 13; j_call: TRBJ2-1; clone_size: -; cdr3_aa: CATSSDGYNEQFF; cdr3_nt: TGTGCCACCAGTTCGGACGGATACAATGAGCAGTTCTTC
v_call: TRBV9; d_call: -; cdr3_length: 18; j_call: TRBJ1-3; clone_size: -; cdr3_aa: CASSVRSEDGHSGNTIYF; cdr3_nt: TGTGCCAGCAGCGTACGAAGTGAGGACGGCCACTCTGGAAACACCATATATTTT
v_call: TRBV30; d_call: -; cdr3_length: 14; j_call: TRBJ2-7; clone_size: once; cdr3_aa: CAWSRASADYEQYF; cdr3_nt: TGTGCCTGGAGTCGGGCTAGCGCCGACTACGAGCAGTACTTC
v_call: TRBV4-1; d_call: -; cdr3_length: 15; j_call: TRBJ2-7; clone_size: -; cdr3_aa: CASSQERSSPYEQYF; cdr3_nt: TGCGCCAGCAGCCAAGAACGGTCTAGTCCCTACGAGCAGTACTTC
v_call: TRBV7-9; d_call: TRBD2; cdr3_length: 13; j_call: TRBJ2-5; clone_size: -; cdr3_aa: CASDTSGSRTQYF; cdr3_nt: TGTGCCAGCGACACTAGCGGGAGTCGGACCCAGTACTTC
v_call: TRBV12-3/TRBV12-4; d_call: -; cdr3_length: 15; j_call: TRBJ2-7; clone_size: -; cdr3_aa: CASSFTGGFSYEQYF; cdr3_nt: TGTGCCAGCAGTTTCACTGGCGGTTTCTCCTACGAGCAGTACTTC
v_call: TRBV7-9; d_call: TRBD2; cdr3_length: 17; j_call: TRBJ2-2; clone_size: once; cdr3_aa: CASSSIPGLAGPGELFF; cdr3_nt: TGTGCCAGCAGCTCCATCCCGGGACTAGCCGGACCCGGGGAGCTGTTTTTT
v_call: TRBV7-2; d_call: TRBD1; cdr3_length: 15; j_call: TRBJ2-3; clone_size: -; cdr3_aa: CASSPRTGGGDTQYF; cdr3_nt: TGTGCCAGCAGCCCCAGGACAGGGGGAGGAGATACGCAGTATTTT